This entry features one TCR beta chain sequence. The antigen is undetermined. Trimming shortened V by 5 bases and J by 12 bases, and 23 bases separated the two germline ends. CDR3 length: 16 residues. Germline CDR1 reads SEHNR; CDR2 reads FQNEAQ (reference sequence). The data originate from a study of CD4 T cells in relation to SARS-CoV-2 and coronaviruses. Looking at the study overall: PBMCs were cultured with antigen for around nine days before TCR beta sequencing.

The protocol was immunoSEQ multiplex PCR, while the TCRdb copy is restricted to in-frame clones and leaves out a portion. The sample lists tens of thousands of clones, 75% to 90% occurring once. Study-level findings and limits: The cross-reactivity analysis covered only spike protein, not other viral proteins.

For less than eleven days, around 10^5 sorted CD4+ cells grew with T cell-depleted PBMCs and CEF. The source of this sequence is an adult with COVID-19. The chain links TRBV7-9 to TRBJ2-6; the D gene could be TRBD1 or TRBD2 (5 bases each). Sequenced input: naive CD4+ T cells from PBMCs, cultured in vitro. Described subset: naive CD4+ T cells isolated by negative enrichment. The chain's CDR3 is CASSKWGKQGRSVLTF. For the CDR3, the DNA is TGTGCCAGCAGCAAATGGGGGAAGCAAGGCCGTTCCGTCCTGACTTTC. The full variable domain, completed using reference TRBV7-9 and TRBJ2-6, is DTGVSQNPRHKITKRGQNVTFRCDPISEHNRLYWYRQTLGQGPEFLTYFQNEAQLEKSRLLSDRFSAERPKGSFSTLEIQRTEQGDSAMYLCASSKWGKQGRSVLTFGAGSRLTVL.